The clone carrying this T cell receptor beta chain appeared many times. This specimen belongs to a study of T-cell reconstitution after alpha-beta-depleted transplantation in children. V was clipped by 4 bases and J by 7 bases, with 14 bases between them. This CDR3 has 14 residues. Germline V gene lookup returns CDR1 LGHNA and CDR2 YNFKEQ. Unique molecular identifiers were incorporated when the TCRbeta library was constructed. MiXCR, run by TCRdb on the PCR reads, gives a single entry per CDR3 protein. The sample has a few hundred thousand distinct CDR3 sequences, about an eighth seen once. The sequencing here drew on PBMCs, taken from the stem cell graft. The chain links TRBV4-2 to TRBJ2-1, with a possible D match to TRBD2 (5 bases). This sequence originates from a human donor who donated a stem cell graft to a child with Fanconi anemia. For the CDR3, the DNA is TGTGCCAGCAGCCCCCTGGCGAGAGGGAATGAGCAGTTCTTC. It yields the protein CASSPLARGNEQFF.